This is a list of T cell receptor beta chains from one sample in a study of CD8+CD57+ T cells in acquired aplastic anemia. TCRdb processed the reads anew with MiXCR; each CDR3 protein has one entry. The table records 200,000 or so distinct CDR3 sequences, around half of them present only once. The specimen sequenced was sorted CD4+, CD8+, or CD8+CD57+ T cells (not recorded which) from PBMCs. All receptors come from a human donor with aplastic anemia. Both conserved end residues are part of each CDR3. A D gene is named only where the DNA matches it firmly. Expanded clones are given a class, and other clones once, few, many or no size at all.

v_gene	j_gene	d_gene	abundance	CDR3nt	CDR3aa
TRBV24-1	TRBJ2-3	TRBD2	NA	TGTGCCACCAGTGACCCGGGGGGGGCAGGTACAGATACGCAGTATTTT	CATSDPGGAGTDTQYF
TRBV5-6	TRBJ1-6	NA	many	TGTGCCAGCAGCTTGGGGCGCGGCAATAATTCACCCCTCCACTTT	CASSLGRGNNSPLHF
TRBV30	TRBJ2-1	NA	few	TGTGCCTGGAGTGTCGTGCGCAGCGGCGAGCAGTTCTTC	CAWSVVRSGEQFF
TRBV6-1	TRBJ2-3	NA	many	TGTGCCAGCAGTCCAGACCCTAGCTTTCCAGATACGCAGTATTTT	CASSPDPSFPDTQYF
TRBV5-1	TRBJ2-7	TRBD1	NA	TGCGCCAGCAGCCCGAGACAGGGACCTATCTACGAGCAGTACTTC	CASSPRQGPIYEQYF
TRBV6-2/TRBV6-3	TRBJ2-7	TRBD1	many	TGTGCCAGCAGGCTGACAGGGAAGGGCTACGAGCAGTACTTC	CASRLTGKGYEQYF
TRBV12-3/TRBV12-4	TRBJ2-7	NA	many	TGTGCCAGCAGTTTGGTGTGGAAGGAGTACGAGCAGTACTTC	CASSLVWKEYEQYF
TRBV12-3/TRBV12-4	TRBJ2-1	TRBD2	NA	TGTGCCAGCAGTTCCCGGGCTAGCGGGAGGTTAACCTACAATGAGCAGTTCTTC	CASSSRASGRLTYNEQFF
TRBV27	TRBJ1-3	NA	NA	TGTGCCAGCAGTTTAAAAGGGCGCTCTGGAAACACCATATATTTT	CASSLKGRSGNTIYF
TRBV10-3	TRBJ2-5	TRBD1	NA	TGTGCCATCAGCGGACAGGGGCGGAAAAAGACCCAGTACTTC	CAISGQGRKKTQYF
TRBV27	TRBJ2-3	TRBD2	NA	TGTGCCAGCAGCGCGGGGGGCAGCACAGATACGCAGTATTTT	CASSAGGSTDTQYF
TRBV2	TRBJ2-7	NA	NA	TGTGCCAGCAGTTCTGGGCGGCAGATGCTTTACGAGCAGTACTTC	CASSSGRQMLYEQYF
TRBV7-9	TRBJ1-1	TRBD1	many	TGTGCCAGCAGCTTTGGACAGGGAGGAAAGGACACTGAAGCTTTCTTT	CASSFGQGGKDTEAFF
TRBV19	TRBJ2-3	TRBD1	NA	TGTGCCAGTAGACTAGGGGGCGGTACGCAGTATTTT	CASRLGGGTQYF
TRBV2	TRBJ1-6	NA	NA	TGTGCCAGCACCCGGGAATCCAATTCACCCCTCCACTTT	CASTRESNSPLHF
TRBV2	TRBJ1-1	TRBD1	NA	TGTGCCAGCAGAGGACAGGGCGCGAACACTGAAGCTTTCTTT	CASRGQGANTEAFF
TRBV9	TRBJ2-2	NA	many	TGTGCCAGCTCCAGACGGGGGGCTTCGAACACCGGGGAGCTGTTTTTT	CASSRRGASNTGELFF
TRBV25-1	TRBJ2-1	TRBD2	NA	TGTGCCAGCAGTGTAGCGGGAGTAGGGAACAATGAGCAGTTCTTC	CASSVAGVGNNEQFF
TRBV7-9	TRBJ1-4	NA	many	TGTGCCAGCAGCCCACCTAATGAAAAACTGTTTTTT	CASSPPNEKLFF
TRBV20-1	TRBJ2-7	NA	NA	TGCAGTGCTAGGGGAACGAGCTACGAGCAGTACTTC	CSARGTSYEQYF
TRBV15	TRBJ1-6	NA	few	TGTGCCACCAGCAGAGATGGGGGGCTTAATTCACCCCTCCACTTT	CATSRDGGLNSPLHF
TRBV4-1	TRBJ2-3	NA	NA	TGCGCCAGCAGCCAAGCCGGAGCTAACACAGATACGCAGTATTTT	CASSQAGANTDTQYF
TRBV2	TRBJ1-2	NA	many	TGTGCCAGCAGACTACAGGCAGCCATGGATGGCTACACCTTC	CASRLQAAMDGYTF
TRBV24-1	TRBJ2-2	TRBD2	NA	TGTGCCACCAGTGACCGGGGACTAGCGGGAGGGCTTGACACCGGGGAGCTGTTTTTT	CATSDRGLAGGLDTGELFF
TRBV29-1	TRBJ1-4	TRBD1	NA	TGCAGCGCGGAGGGGGCAAATGAAAAACTGTTTTTT	CSAEGANEKLFF
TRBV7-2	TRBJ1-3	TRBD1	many	TGTGCCAGCAGCAGTGGACAGGGGAGGGGAAACACCATATATTTT	CASSSGQGRGNTIYF
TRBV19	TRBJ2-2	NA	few	TGTGCCAGTAGTTTGGAGTCGGCCGGGGAGCTGTTTTTT	CASSLESAGELFF
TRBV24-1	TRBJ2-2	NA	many	TGTGCCACCAGTGACACCACCGGGGAGCTGTTTTTT	CATSDTTGELFF
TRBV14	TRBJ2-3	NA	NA	TGTGCCAGCAGCCAAGTAACGGGACTGGGAGATACGCAGTATTTT	CASSQVTGLGDTQYF
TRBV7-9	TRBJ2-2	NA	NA	TGTGCCAGCGAGAGGGGGTACACCGGGGAGCTGTTTTTT	CASERGYTGELFF
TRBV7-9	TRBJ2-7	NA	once	TGTGCCAGCAGCTTAGAGACACCGTACGAGCAGTACTTC	CASSLETPYEQYF
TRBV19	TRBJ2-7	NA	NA	TGTGCCAGTAGTCCGGCAAATACCTACGAGCAGTACTTC	CASSPANTYEQYF
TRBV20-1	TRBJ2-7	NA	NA	TGCAGTGCTAGAGACCCCGTTTCCTTACACTCCTACGAGCAGTACTTC	CSARDPVSLHSYEQYF
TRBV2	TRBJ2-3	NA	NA	TGTGCCAGCAGTGAAATGGAGGGGGAAACAGATACGCAGTATTTT	CASSEMEGETDTQYF
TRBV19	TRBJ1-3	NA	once	TGTGCCAGTAGTTTAAGAAACACCATATATTTT	CASSLRNTIYF
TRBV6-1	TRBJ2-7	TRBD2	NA	TGTGCCAGTGCGACTAGCGGGGATTATTACGAGCAGTACTTC	CASATSGDYYEQYF
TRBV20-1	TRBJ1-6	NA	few	TGCAGTGCGACGATGGGGAGGTTTTCACCCCTCCACTTT	CSATMGRFSPLHF
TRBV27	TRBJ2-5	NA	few	TGTGCCAGCAGTCCCCCTTGGGAGTTGCAAGGTTCCCAGTACTTC	CASSPPWELQGSQYF
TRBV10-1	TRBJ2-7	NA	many	TGCGCCAGCAGTCAGGGTCGACTGGTCTACGAGCAGTACTTC	CASSQGRLVYEQYF
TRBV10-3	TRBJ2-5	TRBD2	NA	TGTGCCATCAGTACTAGCGGAGAGACCCAGTACTTC	CAISTSGETQYF
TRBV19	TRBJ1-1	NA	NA	TGTGCCAGTAGAGACAGGACCCGCGGGAGCACTGAAGCTTTCTTT	CASRDRTRGSTEAFF
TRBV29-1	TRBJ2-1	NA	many	TGCAGCGCACATTCGGGAAATGAGCAGTTCTTC	CSAHSGNEQFF
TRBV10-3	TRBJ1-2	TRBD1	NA	TGTGCCATCAGCCAGATGGACAGGGACGATCATGGCTACACCTTC	CAISQMDRDDHGYTF
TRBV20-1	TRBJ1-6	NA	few	TGCAGTGCTAGAGGGCCTAATTCACCCCTCCACTTT	CSARGPNSPLHF
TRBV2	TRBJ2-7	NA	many	TGTGCCAGCAGTGACGGACGCATCTCCTACGAGCAGTACTTC	CASSDGRISYEQYF
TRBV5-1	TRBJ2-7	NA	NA	TGCGCCAGCAGCATCACTAATTTCGTCGAGCAGTACTTC	CASSITNFVEQYF
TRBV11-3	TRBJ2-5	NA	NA	TGTGCCAGCAGCTTAGAAAGGACTATTAGCGGGACCCAGTACTTC	CASSLERTISGTQYF